A single sample gave rise to the 9 T cell receptor beta chains below, sequenced in a study of beta chain features in type 1 diabetes. Since all of the isolated RNA was reverse transcribed, expressed TCRB transcripts were what got sequenced. TCRdb keeps only in-frame clones here, not all; method: immunoSEQ multiplex PCR. The sample shows about 290,000 clones, 8% of them seen only once. Sequencing was carried out using central memory CD4+ T cells from blood. The source of these receptors is a woman younger than 30 in good health.

This clone has more than one count but fewer than ten. The chain uses TRBV6-1 and TRBJ1-2; D is unclear. CDR3 length: 10 residues. Germline assignment: CDR1 MNHNS and CDR2 SASEGT. Trimming took off 3 bases at V and 7 bases at J, with 3 bases between the two ends. In nucleotides, the CDR3 is TGTGCCAGCAGTGACATTGGCTACACCTTC. Translating gives CASSDIGYTF.

J is TRBJ2-5 and V is TRBV30; 7 positions match TRBD1. The germline gives CDR1 GTSNPN, CDR2 SVGIG (reference sequence). The CDR3 is 15 residues long. Trimming took 5 bases from V and 2 from J; bases not matched to a gene: 11. In DNA, the CDR3 is TGTGCCTGGGGGGCACCACAGGGGTGGCAAGAGACCCAGTACTTC. Its translation is CAWGAPQGWQETQYF.

The V call is TRBV7-2, the J call TRBJ1-2; D is undetermined. The germline CDR1 and CDR2 sequences are SGHTA and FQGNSA. V dropped 1 base and J dropped 8 bases, with 11 bases sitting between them. CDR3 size: 13 residues. CDR3 nucleotides: TGTGCCAGCAGCTTAGGTTCAGATGTGGGCTACACCTTC. Its translation is CASSLGSDVGYTF.

This clone was counted between two and nine times. The chain uses TRBV6-5 and TRBJ1-1, with 9 bases lining up with TRBD1. CDR1 is MNHEY, CDR2 SVGAGI, per germline. The CDR3 is 14 amino acids. J lost 1 base, V lost 8 bases, and 5 bases had no gene match. For the CDR3, the DNA is TGTGCCAGCGGCCTGACAGGGGGGAACACTGAAGCTTTCTTT. This encodes CASGLTGGNTEAFF.

J is TRBJ1-2 and V is TRBV6-5; the D is unclear. The germline V gene has CDR1 MNHEY and CDR2 SVGAGI. Trimming took off 6 bases at V and 8 bases at J, with 10 bases between the two ends. CDR3 length: 11 amino acids. Here the CDR3 reads CASRGSVGYTF. The CDR3 DNA is TGTGCCAGCAGGGGGTCGGTCGGCTACACCTTC.

The rearrangement joins TRBV28 to TRBJ2-3; TRBD2 agrees at 8 bases. The V gene's germline CDR1 is MDHEN and CDR2 SYDVKM. Unmatched junction bases numbered 4, after V lost 2 bases and J lost 3 bases. This CDR3 contains 15 residues. CDR3 coding DNA: TGTGCCAGCAGTTTAGCCCCGGGGGGGACAGATACGCAGTATTTT. This codes for CASSLAPGGTDTQYF.

V gene TRBV5-1 combines with J gene TRBJ1-4; D remains unclear. CDR3 length: 14 amino acids. Trimming removed 0 bases at V and 8 bases at J, with 11 bases between. The germline CDR1 and CDR2 sequences are SGHRS and YFSETQ. The CDR3 nucleotides read TGCGCCAGCAGCTTGGGCCAAATCAAGGAAAAACTGTTTTTT. It translates to CASSLGQIKEKLFF.

This clone appeared a few times. The chain recombines TRBV29-1 with TRBJ2-7, with D possibly called TRBD1 or TRBD2 (6 bases each). The CDR3 spans 14 residues. Deletions cut 4 bases from V and 4 bases from J, with 17 bases between. Germline values: CDR1 SQVTM, CDR2 ANQGSEA. The CDR3, as DNA: TGCAGCGTTGCCGAGGGGGGAACTATTTACGAGCAGTACTTC. Protein sequence: CSVAEGGTIYEQYF.

The J gene is TRBJ1-6, the V gene TRBV7-8; 7 bases line up with TRBD1. The CDR3 consists of 14 residues. The germline gives CDR1 SGHVS, CDR2 FQNEAQ. After removal of 5 bases from V and 7 bases from J, the junction contained 5 bases not matched to a gene. Written as DNA, the CDR3 is TGTGCCAGCAGCGTACGGGACAGCAATTCACCCCTCCACTTT. It codes for CASSVRDSNSPLHF.